These 28 T cell receptor beta chains came from one sample sequenced in a study of blood T cell repertoires in COVID-19 (dated by TCRdb to 2019 to 2021). Libraries were prepared through the immunoSEQ multiplex PCR assay. Entries here come from immuneACCESS through TCRdb and include only in-frame sequences with V and J called. Some clones fail to appear in such tables; in the studies checked, an unresolved V gene covers under half of the shortfall, and the cause of the remainder is unknown. Across this sample there are around 220,000 clones, with around nine tenths seen only once. 2% to 2.5% of the sample goes to the ten largest clones. The material sequenced was peripheral blood. These receptors came from a woman between 35 and 50 years old who had recovered from COVID-19.

This clone was recorded once. The genes are TRBV19 and TRBJ1-2; D ambiguous. Between the trimmed V and J ends, which lost 4 bases and 4 bases, there was a span of 13 bases. Germline CDR1 LNHDA, CDR2 SQIVND (reference sequence). The CDR3 totals 14 residues. The CDR3 DNA reads TGTGCCAGTAGTAAACCGGGAATCCCCTATGGCTACACCTTC. As protein: CASSKPGIPYGYTF.

This chain connects TRBV5-1 to TRBJ1-2; TRBD1 might be the D (5 bases). Germline values: CDR1 SGHRS, CDR2 YFSETQ. Trimming removed 4 bases from V and 2 bases from J, with 12 bases in between. This CDR3 has 14 residues. The CDR3 DNA reads as TGCGCCAGCAGCACGACGGGACTGAACTATGGCTACACCTTC. Protein sequence: CASSTTGLNYGYTF.

The rearrangement uses TRBV28 and TRBJ1-1; unclear D gene. V was trimmed by 3 bases and J by 0 bases, leaving 5 bases between them. Germline CDR1 MDHEN, CDR2 SYDVKM. This CDR3 contains 13 residues. The CDR3 loop reads CASSFTVNTEAFF. CDR3 nucleotides: TGTGCCAGCAGTTTTACGGTGAACACTGAAGCTTTCTTT.

The chain couples TRBV5-1 to TRBJ2-6; 10 bases align to TRBD1. The germline gives CDR1 SGHRS, CDR2 YFSETQ. This CDR3 comprises 20 residues. With 0 bases clipped from V and 0 bases from J, the junction kept 9 bases outside the gene matches. CDR3 sequence reads: CASSLVPPGQGISGANVLTF. The CDR3 DNA is TGCGCCAGCAGCTTGGTTCCCCCGGGACAGGGGATCTCTGGGGCCAACGTCCTGACTTTC.

This clone is a singleton in its sample. J is TRBJ2-7 and V is TRBV4-3; tentative D call: TRBD1 (6 bases). V was shortened by 0 bases and J by 6 bases, with 15 bases between the two germline ends. CDR1 and CDR2 (germline): LGHNA, YSLEER. This CDR3 is built from 15 residues. CDR3 region: CASSQEVNRASEQYF. CDR3 nucleotides: TGCGCCAGCAGCCAAGAGGTAAACAGGGCAAGCGAGCAGTACTTC.

The chain joins TRBV7-2 to TRBJ1-1; D might be TRBD1 (5 bases). This CDR3 has 16 residues. The germline gives CDR1 SGHTA, CDR2 FQGNSA. V shed 2 bases and J shed 3 bases, with 16 bases lying between them. This CDR3 is CASSLSGGRVYTEAFF. The CDR3 DNA reads TGTGCCAGCAGCTTATCGGGTGGCAGGGTGTACACTGAAGCTTTCTTT.

The V and J genes are TRBV2 and TRBJ2-6; the match to TRBD1 covers 9 bases. Losses at the gene ends were 7 bases for V and 4 bases for J; bases not matched to a gene: 8. The CDR3 totals 16 residues. Germline CDR1 reads SNHLY; CDR2 reads FYNNEI. The chain's CDR3 is CASTLQGAGGANVLTF. CDR3 nucleotide sequence: TGTGCCAGCACTTTACAGGGGGCTGGCGGGGCCAACGTCCTGACTTTC.

The chain recombines TRBV6-2 or TRBV6-3 with TRBJ1-2, with D unclear. The CDR3 length is 11 residues. From germline, CDR1 is MNHEY and CDR2 SVGEGT. V was pared by 2 bases and J by 6 bases, with 4 bases between. CDR3 sequence (DNA): TGTGCCAGCAGTTACCCCGATGGCTACACCTTC. This gives the protein CASSYPDGYTF.

This clone occurred once. The CDR3 bases are TGTGCCAGTAGTATAGAGGCCGGCGGGCGGTACGAGCAGTACTTC. It is translated as CASSIEAGGRYEQYF. The V call is TRBV19, the J call TRBJ2-7, with D possibly TRBD2 on 5 matching bases. The V gene lost 0 bases and the J gene lost 4 bases, with 13 bases spanning the gap. This CDR3 comprises 15 residues. Germline CDR1 LNHDA, CDR2 SQIVND (reference sequence).

The CDR3 spells CATSATGGYGYTF. CDR3 nucleotide sequence: TGTGCCACCAGCGCGACAGGGGGCTATGGCTACACCTTC. The chain has TRBV24-1 and TRBJ1-2; 9 bases map to TRBD1. Germline V CDR1 and CDR2: KGHDR, SFDVKD. Germline trimming cut 7 bases from V and 4 bases from J; bases unmatched to any gene: 3. The CDR3 is 13 residues long.

This clone was seen many times. The chain carries TRBV7-9 and TRBJ1-2, with D perhaps matching TRBD1 (5 bases). The V gene lost 6 bases and the J gene lost 8 bases, with 13 bases spanning the gap. The CDR3 has 12 amino acids. Germline CDR1 is SEHNR and CDR2 is FQNEAQ (reference sequence). The CDR3 here is CASSSDQGGYTF. CDR3 in DNA: TGTGCCAGCAGTTCGGATCAGGGCGGCTACACCTTC.

V usage is TRBV3-1 (or the pseudogene TRBV3-2) and J usage is TRBJ2-5, with D hard to call. Germline CDR1 LGHDT, CDR2 YNNKEL (reference sequence). The CDR3 runs to 13 residues. V was pared by 2 bases and J by 5 bases, with 9 bases between. CDR3 amino acids: CASSQIDTETQYF. As DNA, the CDR3 is TGTGCCAGCAGCCAAATAGATACCGAGACCCAGTACTTC.

The chain is built from TRBV3-1 (or the pseudogene TRBV3-2) and TRBJ1-2, with 7 bases lining up with TRBD1. The ends lost 5 bases at V and 5 bases at J; junction bases unmatched: 8. Germline CDR1 is LGHDT and CDR2 is YNNKEL (reference sequence). The CDR3 extends over 14 amino acids. The CDR3 coding sequence is TGTGCCAGCAGCTTACGACAGGGAGGATATGGCTACACCTTC. Protein sequence: CASSLRQGGYGYTF.

About this clone: The identical CDR3 is also encoded by other nucleotide sequences in the sample. J is TRBJ1-2 and V is TRBV29-1; a possible D gene is TRBD1 (5 bases). Trimming shortened V by 4 bases and J by 2 bases, and 8 bases separated the two germline ends. The CDR3 spans 12 residues. The germline V gene encodes CDR1 SQVTM and CDR2 ANQGSEA. CDR3 loop: CSVVQGNYGYTF. CDR3 DNA: TGCAGCGTTGTTCAGGGAAACTATGGCTACACCTTC.

V gene TRBV3-1 (or the pseudogene TRBV3-2) combines with J gene TRBJ2-3, with TRBD1 identical over 8 bases. The germline gives CDR1 LGHDT, CDR2 YNNKEL (reference sequence). The length of the CDR3 is 15 residues. Unmatched junction bases numbered 3, after V lost 2 bases and J lost 2 bases. CDR3 region: CASSQRTGSTDTQYF. CDR3 coding DNA: TGTGCCAGCAGCCAAAGGACAGGGTCCACAGATACGCAGTATTTT.

This clone was observed a single time. The V gene is TRBV4-3, the J gene TRBJ2-5, with a weak D call TRBD2 (6 bases). V lost 0 bases and J lost 5, with 10 bases in between. CDR1 and CDR2 (germline): LGHNA, YSLEER. The CDR3 length is 14 residues. CDR3 DNA sequence: TGCGCCAGCAGCCAAGATACCCGGGGGGAGACCCAGTACTTC. It yields the protein CASSQDTRGETQYF.

The chain is built from TRBV4-1 and TRBJ1-2; maybe TRBD1 (5 bases). CDR1 MGHRA and CDR2 YSYEKL come from the germline V gene. The ends were cut back, 2 bases at V and 4 bases at J, with 11 bases in the middle. CDR3 length equals 14 residues. The CDR3: CASSQRTIGYGYTF. CDR3 coding DNA: TGCGCCAGCAGCCAAAGGACAATTGGCTATGGCTACACCTTC.

V gene TRBV27 combines with J gene TRBJ2-7; weak D call: TRBD1 (6 bases). The germline CDR1 and CDR2 sequences are MNHEY and SMNVEV (reference sequence). Trimming cost V 4 bases and J 6 bases, with 19 bases left between them. The CDR3 extends over 15 amino acids. CDR3 protein: CASSSDRPRVGEQYF. The CDR3 DNA reads as TGTGCCAGCAGTTCAGACAGGCCTCGGGTGGGCGAGCAGTACTTC.

The chain recombines TRBV6-1 with TRBJ2-5, with D tentatively TRBD2 (5 bases). This CDR3 is built from 15 residues. Per the germline V gene, CDR1 is MNHNS and CDR2 is SASEGT. Trimming cost V 1 base and J 5 bases, with 14 bases left between them. The DNA of the CDR3 is TGTGCCAGCAGTGAAGTCCCAGGTAGGAGGGAGACCCAGTACTTC. It specifies CASSEVPGRRETQYF.

The table lists this clone with a count of one. J is TRBJ1-2 and V is TRBV28; TRBD1 might be the D (6 bases). The CDR3 runs to 13 residues. Germline assignment: CDR1 MDHEN and CDR2 SYDVKM. Trimming stripped 6 bases from V and 8 bases from J, with 16 bases between. CDR3 DNA: TGTGCCAGCAGGGGGGGGCGCCCGAGCGGCTACACCTTC. Its protein product is CASRGGRPSGYTF.

The chain uses TRBV27 and TRBJ2-1, with 8 bases lining up with TRBD1. Losses at the gene ends were 5 bases for V and 6 bases for J; bases not matched to a gene: 9. The CDR3 length is 15 residues. Germline V gene lookup returns CDR1 MNHEY and CDR2 SMNVEV (reference sequence). The CDR3, as DNA: TGTGCCAGCAGTCTACAGGACAGGGTGGGCAATGAGCAGTTCTTC. This codes for CASSLQDRVGNEQFF.

V usage is TRBV9 and J usage is TRBJ2-6; no firm D call. The CDR3 runs to 16 residues. Germline V CDR1 and CDR2: SGDLS, YYNGEE. Trimming removed 2 bases at V and 3 bases at J, with 12 bases between. The CDR3 loop reads CASSVLDPVGANVLTF. CDR3 coding DNA: TGTGCCAGCAGCGTCCTAGACCCGGTTGGGGCCAACGTCCTGACTTTC.

V and J are TRBV15 and TRBJ2-2, with D possibly TRBD1 on 5 matching bases. The CDR3 length is 15 residues. The germline V and J ends were trimmed by 0 bases and 4 bases, with 9 bases remaining between them. CDR1 and CDR2 from the germline V gene are LNHNV and YYDKDF (reference sequence). The CDR3 nucleotides are TGTGCCACCAGCAGAGATGGGGCGGTCACCGGGGAGCTGTTTTTT. As protein: CATSRDGAVTGELFF.

The count of this clone is one. This rearrangement joins TRBV3-1 (or the pseudogene TRBV3-2) to TRBJ2-4, with 11 positions matching TRBD1. Germline V gene data show CDR1 as LGHDT and CDR2 as YNNKEL (reference sequence). J lost 0 bases, V lost 0 bases, and 7 bases had no gene match. There are 19 residues in the CDR3. The CDR3 nucleotides are TGTGCCAGCAGCCAAGATTTTGGACAGGGGGCCGTAGCCAAAAACATTCAGTACTTC. Protein product: CASSQDFGQGAVAKNIQYF.

The J gene is TRBJ2-3, the V gene TRBV14; D may be TRBD1 (6 bases). V shed 4 bases and J shed 1 base, with 15 bases lying between them. The CDR3 is 16 residues long. The V gene's germline CDR1 is SGHDN and CDR2 FVKESK. CDR3 sequence (DNA): TGTGCCAGCAGCCGCCCAGGGGCAATGGGCACAGATACGCAGTATTTT. Its protein product is CASSRPGAMGTDTQYF.

The chain recombines TRBV3-1 (or the pseudogene TRBV3-2) with TRBJ2-7, with TRBD2 matching over 9 bases. V dropped 0 bases and J dropped 2; count of bases not matched to a gene: 8. The CDR3 is 17 amino acids. Germline V gene lookup returns CDR1 LGHDT and CDR2 YNNKEL (reference sequence). CDR3: CASSQEDLAGQPYEQYF. CDR3 DNA sequence: TGTGCCAGCAGCCAAGAGGATCTAGCGGGGCAACCCTACGAGCAGTACTTC.

V usage is TRBV10-1 and J usage is TRBJ1-6, with 11 bases aligning to TRBD1. Germline CDR1 is WNHNN and CDR2 is SYGVQD (reference sequence). This CDR3 comprises 15 residues. The V segment lost 3 bases and the J segment 7 bases; nucleotides outside the gene matches: 2. The CDR3: CASSDGQGANSPLHF. The CDR3, as DNA: TGCGCCAGCAGTGATGGACAGGGGGCGAATTCACCCCTCCACTTT.

The chain is built from TRBV27 and TRBJ2-3, with 8 bases aligning to TRBD2. The J segment lost 6 bases and the V segment lost 6 bases, leaving 5 bases of the junction unmatched. Germline V gene data show CDR1 as MNHEY and CDR2 as SMNVEV (reference sequence). The CDR3 is made up of 13 amino acids. The DNA of the CDR3 is TGTGCCAGCAGCCTTAGCGGGGTGGATACGCAGTATTTT. Translation gives CASSLSGVDTQYF.